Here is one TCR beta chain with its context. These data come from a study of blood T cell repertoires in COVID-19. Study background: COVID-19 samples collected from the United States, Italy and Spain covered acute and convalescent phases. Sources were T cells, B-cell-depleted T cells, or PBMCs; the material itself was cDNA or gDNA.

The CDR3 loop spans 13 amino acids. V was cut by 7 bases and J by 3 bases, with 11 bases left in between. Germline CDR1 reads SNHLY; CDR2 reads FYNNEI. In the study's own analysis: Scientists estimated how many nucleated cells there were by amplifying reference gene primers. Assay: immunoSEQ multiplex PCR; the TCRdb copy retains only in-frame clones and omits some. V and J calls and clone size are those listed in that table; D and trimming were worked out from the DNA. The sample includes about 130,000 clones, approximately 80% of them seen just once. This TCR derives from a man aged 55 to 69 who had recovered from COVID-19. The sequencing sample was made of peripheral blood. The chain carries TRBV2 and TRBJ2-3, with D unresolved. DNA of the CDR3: TGTGCCAGCATGCAGCCCGGGACAGATACGCAGTATTTT. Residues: CASMQPGTDTQYF.